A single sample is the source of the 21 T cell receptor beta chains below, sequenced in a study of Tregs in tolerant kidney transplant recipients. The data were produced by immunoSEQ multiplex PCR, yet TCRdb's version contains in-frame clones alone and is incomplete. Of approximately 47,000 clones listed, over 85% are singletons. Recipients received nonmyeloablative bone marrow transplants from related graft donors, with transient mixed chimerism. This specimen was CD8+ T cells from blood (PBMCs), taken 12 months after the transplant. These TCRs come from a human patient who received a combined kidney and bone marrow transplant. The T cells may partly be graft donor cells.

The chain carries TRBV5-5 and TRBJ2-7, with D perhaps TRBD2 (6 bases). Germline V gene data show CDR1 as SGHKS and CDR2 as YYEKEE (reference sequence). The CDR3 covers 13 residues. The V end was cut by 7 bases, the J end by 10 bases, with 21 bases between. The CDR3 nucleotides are TGTGCCAGCGGGGCGGGGTTAACGGCACCCCAGTACTTC. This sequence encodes CASGAGLTAPQYF.

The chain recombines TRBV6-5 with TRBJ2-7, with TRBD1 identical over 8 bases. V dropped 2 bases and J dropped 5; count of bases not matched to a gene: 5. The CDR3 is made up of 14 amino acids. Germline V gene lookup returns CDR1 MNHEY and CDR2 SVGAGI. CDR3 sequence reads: CASSYAGGGHEQYF. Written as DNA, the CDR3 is TGTGCCAGCAGTTACGCAGGGGGCGGACACGAGCAGTACTTC.

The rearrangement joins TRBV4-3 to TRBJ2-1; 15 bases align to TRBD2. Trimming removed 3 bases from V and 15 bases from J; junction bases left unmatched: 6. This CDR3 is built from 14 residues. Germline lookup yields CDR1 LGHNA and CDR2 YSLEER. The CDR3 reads CASSHGLAGGPGFF. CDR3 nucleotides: TGCGCCAGCAGCCATGGACTAGCGGGAGGGCCTGGGTTCTTC.

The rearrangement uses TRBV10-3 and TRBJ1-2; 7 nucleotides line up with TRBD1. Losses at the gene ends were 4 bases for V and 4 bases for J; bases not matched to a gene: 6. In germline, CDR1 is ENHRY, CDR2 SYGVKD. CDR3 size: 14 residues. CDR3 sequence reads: CAISVEGAGYGYTF. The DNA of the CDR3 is TGTGCCATCAGTGTTGAGGGGGCGGGCTATGGCTACACCTTC.

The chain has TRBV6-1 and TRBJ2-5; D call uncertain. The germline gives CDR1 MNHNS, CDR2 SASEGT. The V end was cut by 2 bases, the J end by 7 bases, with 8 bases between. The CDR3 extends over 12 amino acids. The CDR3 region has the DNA TGTGCCAGCAGTGAACAGATCAGGACCCAGTACTTC. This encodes CASSEQIRTQYF.

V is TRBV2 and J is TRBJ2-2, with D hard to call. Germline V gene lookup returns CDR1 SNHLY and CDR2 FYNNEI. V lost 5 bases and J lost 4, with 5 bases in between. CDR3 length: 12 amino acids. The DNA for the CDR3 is TGTGCCAGCAGTATCCTCACCGGGGAGCTGTTTTTT. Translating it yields CASSILTGELFF.

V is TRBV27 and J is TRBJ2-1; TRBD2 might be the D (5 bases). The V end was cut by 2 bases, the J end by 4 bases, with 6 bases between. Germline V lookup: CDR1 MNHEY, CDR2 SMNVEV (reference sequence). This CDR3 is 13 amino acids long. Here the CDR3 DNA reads TGTGCCAGCAGTTTACCGGGGTACAATGAGCAGTTCTTC. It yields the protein CASSLPGYNEQFF.

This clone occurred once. The CDR3 spells CASSQEEGLAAYNEQFF. DNA of the CDR3: TGCGCCAGCAGCCAAGAGGAGGGACTAGCGGCTTACAATGAGCAGTTCTTC. This chain joins TRBV4-3 and TRBJ2-1; 11 nucleotides agree with TRBD2. Germline CDR1 and CDR2: LGHNA and YSLEER. The junction had 5 bases not matched to a gene; V was cut back by 0 bases and J by 4 bases. This CDR3 comprises 17 residues.

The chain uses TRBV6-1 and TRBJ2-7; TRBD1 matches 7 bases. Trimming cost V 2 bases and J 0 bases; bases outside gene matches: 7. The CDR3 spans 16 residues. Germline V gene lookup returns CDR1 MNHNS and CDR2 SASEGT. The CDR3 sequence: CASSEQVWDSSYEQYF. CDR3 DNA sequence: TGTGCCAGCAGTGAACAGGTTTGGGACAGCTCCTACGAGCAGTACTTC.

As DNA, the CDR3 is TGTGCCAGCAGCAACCCGGGACAGGGGAACACTGAAGCTTTCTTT. Protein product: CASSNPGQGNTEAFF. This chain joins TRBV7-9 and TRBJ1-1, with 9 bases that match TRBD1. J gave up 1 base and V 5 bases, and 5 bases lay outside the gene matches. The CDR3 loop spans 15 amino acids. Germline-derived CDR1 and CDR2 are SEHNR and FQNEAQ (reference sequence).

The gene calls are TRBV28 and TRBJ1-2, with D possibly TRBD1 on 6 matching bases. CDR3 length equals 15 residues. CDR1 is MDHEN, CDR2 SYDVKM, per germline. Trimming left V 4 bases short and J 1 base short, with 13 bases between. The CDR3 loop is CASSWRGGFNYGYTF. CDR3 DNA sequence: TGTGCCAGCAGTTGGCGCGGGGGCTTTAACTATGGCTACACCTTC.

CDR3 sequence: CASRPGLNNEQFF. CDR3 bases: TGTGCCAGCAGGCCGGGACTAAACAATGAGCAGTTCTTC. The rearrangement joins TRBV7-9 to TRBJ2-1; 7 bases line up with TRBD2. This CDR3 is built from 13 residues. Germline V gene lookup returns CDR1 SEHNR and CDR2 FQNEAQ (reference sequence). The V and J ends lost 6 bases and 5 bases, in that order; junction bases with no gene match: 4.

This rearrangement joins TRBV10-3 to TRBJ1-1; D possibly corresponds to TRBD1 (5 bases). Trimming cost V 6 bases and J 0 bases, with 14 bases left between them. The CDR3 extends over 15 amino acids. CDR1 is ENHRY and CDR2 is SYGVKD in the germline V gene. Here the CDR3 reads CAIRPKQDLNTEAFF. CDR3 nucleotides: TGTGCCATCAGACCCAAACAGGACCTGAACACTGAAGCTTTCTTT.

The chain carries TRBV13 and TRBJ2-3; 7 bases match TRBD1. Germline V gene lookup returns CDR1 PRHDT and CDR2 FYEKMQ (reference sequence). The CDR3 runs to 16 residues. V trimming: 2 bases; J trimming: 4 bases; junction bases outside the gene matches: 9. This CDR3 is CASSLILGGRADTQYF. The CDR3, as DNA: TGTGCCAGCAGCTTAATCTTAGGGGGCCGAGCAGATACGCAGTATTTT.

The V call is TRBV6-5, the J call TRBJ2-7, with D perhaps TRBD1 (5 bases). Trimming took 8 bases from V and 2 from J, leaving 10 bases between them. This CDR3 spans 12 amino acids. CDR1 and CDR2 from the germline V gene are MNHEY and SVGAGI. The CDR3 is CASRQGPYEQYF. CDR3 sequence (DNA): TGTGCCAGCCGTCAGGGTCCCTACGAGCAGTACTTC.

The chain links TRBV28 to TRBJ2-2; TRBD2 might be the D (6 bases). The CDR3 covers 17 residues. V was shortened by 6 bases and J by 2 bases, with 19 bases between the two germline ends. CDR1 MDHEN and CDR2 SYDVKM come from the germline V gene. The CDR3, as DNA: TGTGCCAGCAGACTGACCGGGACTTCAAAAAACACCGGGGAGCTGTTTTTT. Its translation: CASRLTGTSKNTGELFF.

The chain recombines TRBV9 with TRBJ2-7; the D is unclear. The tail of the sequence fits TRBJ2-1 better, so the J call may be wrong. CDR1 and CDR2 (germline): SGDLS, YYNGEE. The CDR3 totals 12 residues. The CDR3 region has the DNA TGTGCCAGCTCGCAATTGGGCAATGAGCAGTTCTTC. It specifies CASSQLGNEQFF.

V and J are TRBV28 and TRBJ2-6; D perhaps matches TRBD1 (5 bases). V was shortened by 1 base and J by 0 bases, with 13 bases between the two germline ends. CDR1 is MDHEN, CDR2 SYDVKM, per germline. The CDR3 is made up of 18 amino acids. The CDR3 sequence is CASSLSAGSLSGANVLTF. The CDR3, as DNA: TGTGCCAGCAGTTTATCGGCAGGGTCTCTCTCTGGGGCCAACGTCCTGACTTTC.

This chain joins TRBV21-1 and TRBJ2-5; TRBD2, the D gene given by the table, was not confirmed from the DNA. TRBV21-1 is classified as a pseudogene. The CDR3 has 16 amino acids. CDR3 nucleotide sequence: TGTGCCAGCAGCAGAGGGGGGGAAGGGAGGCAAGAGACCCAGTACTTC. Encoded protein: CASSRGGEGRQETQYF.

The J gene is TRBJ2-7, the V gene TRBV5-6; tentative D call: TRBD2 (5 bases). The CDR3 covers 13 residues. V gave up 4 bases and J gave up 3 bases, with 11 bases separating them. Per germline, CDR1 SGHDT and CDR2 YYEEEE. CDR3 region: CASSQGLFYEQYF. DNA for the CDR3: TGTGCCAGCAGCCAAGGACTGTTCTACGAGCAGTACTTC.

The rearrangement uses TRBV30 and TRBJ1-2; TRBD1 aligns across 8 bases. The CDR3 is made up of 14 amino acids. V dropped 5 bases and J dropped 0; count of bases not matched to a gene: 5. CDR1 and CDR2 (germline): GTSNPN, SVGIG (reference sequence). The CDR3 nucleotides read TGTGCCTGGTCAGACAGGGGAGCTAACTATGGCTACACCTTC. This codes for CAWSDRGANYGYTF.